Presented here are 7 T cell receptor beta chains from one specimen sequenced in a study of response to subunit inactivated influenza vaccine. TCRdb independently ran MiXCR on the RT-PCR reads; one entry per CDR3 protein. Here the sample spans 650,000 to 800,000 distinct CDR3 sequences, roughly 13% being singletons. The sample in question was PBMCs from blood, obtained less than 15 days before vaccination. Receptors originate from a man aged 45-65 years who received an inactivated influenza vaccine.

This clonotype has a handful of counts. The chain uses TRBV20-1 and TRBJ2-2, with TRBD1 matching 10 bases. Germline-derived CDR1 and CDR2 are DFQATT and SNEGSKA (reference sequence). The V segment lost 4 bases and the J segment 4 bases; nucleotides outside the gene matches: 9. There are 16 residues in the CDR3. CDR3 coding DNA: TGCAGTGCTAAGCCTCCGGGACAGGGGCTCACCGGGGAGCTGTTTTTT. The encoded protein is CSAKPPGQGLTGELFF.

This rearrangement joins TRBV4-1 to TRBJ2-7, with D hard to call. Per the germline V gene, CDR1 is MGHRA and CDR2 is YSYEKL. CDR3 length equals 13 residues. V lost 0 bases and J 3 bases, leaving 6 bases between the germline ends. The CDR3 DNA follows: TGCGCCAGCAGCCAAGATGGGCACTACGAGCAGTACTTC. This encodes CASSQDGHYEQYF.

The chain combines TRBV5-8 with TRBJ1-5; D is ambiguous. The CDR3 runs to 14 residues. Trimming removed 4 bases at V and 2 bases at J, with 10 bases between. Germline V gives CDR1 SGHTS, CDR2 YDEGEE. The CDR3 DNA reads TGTGCCAGCAGCATCGCTTGGGGCAATCAGCCCCAGCATTTT. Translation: CASSIAWGNQPQHF.

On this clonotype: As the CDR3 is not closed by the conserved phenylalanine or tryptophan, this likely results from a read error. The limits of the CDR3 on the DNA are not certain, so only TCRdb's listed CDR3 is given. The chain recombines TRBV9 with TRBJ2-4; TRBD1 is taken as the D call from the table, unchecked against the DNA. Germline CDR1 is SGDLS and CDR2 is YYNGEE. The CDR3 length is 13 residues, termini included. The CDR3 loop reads CASSVSEIVAGQV.

The CDR3 DNA is TGCGCCAGCAGCCACTCGCTGGGGGGTGAGCAGTTCTTC. This translates into CASSHSLGGEQFF. The chain recombines TRBV4-3 with TRBJ2-1; tentatively, D is TRBD2 (6 bases). V lost 3 bases to trimming and J lost 9 bases, with 12 bases between them. The CDR3 has 13 residues. Germline CDR1 is LGHNA and CDR2 is YSLEER.

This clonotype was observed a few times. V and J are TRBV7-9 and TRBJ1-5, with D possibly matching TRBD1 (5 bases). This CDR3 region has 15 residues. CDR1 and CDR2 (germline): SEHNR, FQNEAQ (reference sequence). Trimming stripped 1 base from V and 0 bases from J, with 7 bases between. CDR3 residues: CASSLGDHSNQPQHF. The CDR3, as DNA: TGTGCCAGCAGCTTAGGGGACCATAGCAATCAGCCCCAGCATTTT.

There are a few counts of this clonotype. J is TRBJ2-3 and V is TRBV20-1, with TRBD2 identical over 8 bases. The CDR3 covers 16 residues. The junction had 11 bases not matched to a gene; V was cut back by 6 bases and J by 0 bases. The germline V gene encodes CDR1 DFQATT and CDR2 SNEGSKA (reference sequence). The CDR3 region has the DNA TGCAGTGCCCCCGGGGGGGGGAGTCTTAGCACAGATACGCAGTATTTT. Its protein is CSAPGGGSLSTDTQYF.